These 23 T cell receptor beta chains were all obtained from the same sample, sequenced in a study of OX40 agonist ivuxolimab in advanced cancers. This table comes from immunoSEQ multiplex PCR, and its TCRdb copy is limited to in-frame clones, with some not included. This table has around 23,000 clones, 65% to 80% appearing once. The source material was CD4+ or CD8+ T cells sorted from blood, sampled in a trial of the OX40 agonist ivuxolimab. These receptors came from an adult with an advanced solid tumor such as melanoma, head and neck, liver or kidney cancer.

The gene calls are TRBV5-4 and TRBJ2-2; maybe TRBD1 (5 bases). The CDR3 has 12 residues. Per the germline V gene, CDR1 is SGHNT and CDR2 is YYREEE (reference sequence). V lost 10 bases to trimming and J lost 6 bases, with 13 bases between them. The CDR3 is CAPPGRAGELFF. CDR3 coding DNA: TGTGCCCCCCCAGGGCGTGCCGGGGAGCTGTTTTTT.

The gene calls are TRBV11-2 and TRBJ1-3, with D hard to call. In germline, CDR1 is SGHAT, CDR2 FQNNGV. The CDR3 extends over 16 amino acids. With 4 bases removed from V and 0 bases from J, the gap between germline ends came to 13 bases. The CDR3 sequence: CASSSTAAASGNTIYF. The CDR3 nucleotides read TGTGCCAGCAGCTCGACGGCGGCGGCCTCTGGAAACACCATATATTTT. Full variable domain (remainder filled in from reference TRBV11-2 and TRBJ1-3): EAGVAQSPRYKIIEKRQSVAFWCNPISGHATLYWYQQILGQGPKLLIQFQNNGVVDDSQLPKDRFSAERLKGVDSTLKIQPAKLEDSAVYLCASSSTAAASGNTIYFGEGSWLTVV.

The chain carries TRBV10-3 and TRBJ1-2; 12 positions agree with TRBD1. Trimming cost V 10 bases and J 1 base; bases outside gene matches: 16. This CDR3 contains 18 residues. Looked up from germline, CDR1 is ENHRY and CDR2 is SYGVKD. The CDR3 DNA is TGTGCCAGCCGGACCACCGGGGGGACAGGGGGCATTAACTATGGCTACACCTTC. As protein: CASRTTGGTGGINYGYTF.

The gene calls are TRBV6-5 and TRBJ2-3; 9 positions agree with TRBD1. Germline V gives CDR1 MNHEY, CDR2 SVGAGI. The CDR3 runs 16 residues. The junction had 5 bases not matched to a gene; V was cut back by 4 bases and J by 0 bases. In DNA form, the CDR3 reads TGTGCCAGCAGTTGGGGGGACAGGGCCAGCACAGATACGCAGTATTTT. Translated: CASSWGDRASTDTQYF.

The chain is built from TRBV11-1 and TRBJ2-4, with 7 bases fitting TRBD2. V gave up 6 bases and J gave up 0 bases; unmatched junction bases: 14. This CDR3 has 18 amino acids. Germline V lookup: CDR1 SGHAT, CDR2 FQDESV (reference sequence). The CDR3 DNA sequence: TGTGCCAGCAGGTCTACCCCATGGGGGGGACTAGCCAAAAACATTCAGTACTTC. It translates to CASRSTPWGGLAKNIQYF.

This clone was observed once. The chain is built from TRBV19 and TRBJ1-1, with a weak D call TRBD1 (6 bases). The CDR3 is 15 residues long. Trimming stripped 5 bases from V and 1 base from J, with 14 bases between. CDR1 and CDR2 from the germline V gene are LNHDA and SQIVND (reference sequence). Here the CDR3 DNA reads TGTGCCAGTAGTTCTCCCGGGGGCGCGAACACTGAAGCTTTCTTT. It codes for CASSSPGGANTEAFF.

The chain joins TRBV29-1 to TRBJ1-2; possibly TRBD1 for D (5 bases). The CDR3 extends over 12 amino acids. With 7 bases removed from V and 6 bases from J, the gap between germline ends came to 15 bases. Per germline, CDR1 SQVTM and CDR2 ANQGSEA. The CDR3 protein is CSASWGFNGYTF. The CDR3 DNA reads TGCAGCGCCAGTTGGGGGTTTAATGGCTACACCTTC.

There are many counts of this clone. The genes are TRBV9 and TRBJ2-5, with D perhaps TRBD1 or TRBD2 (6 bases each). In germline, CDR1 is SGDLS, CDR2 YYNGEE. The CDR3 is 12 residues long. Trimming pared 3 bases from V and 4 bases from J, leaving 7 bases between. CDR3 DNA sequence: TGTGCCAGCAGCGAGGGGGGAGAGACCCAGTACTTC. Its translation: CASSEGGETQYF.

This chain connects TRBV4-2 to TRBJ1-4; 8 bases align to TRBD1. CDR3 length equals 15 residues. The germline gives CDR1 LGHNA, CDR2 YNFKEQ. V was pared by 4 bases and J by 3 bases, with 4 bases of the junction left unmatched. The CDR3 sequence is CASSLYRGSNEKLFF. CDR3 nucleotides: TGTGCCAGCAGCCTCTACAGGGGGTCTAATGAAAAACTGTTTTTT.

This clone has a single count. The chain has TRBV7-2 and TRBJ2-5, with 9 bases fitting TRBD2. CDR1 SGHTA and CDR2 FQGNSA come from the germline V gene. V lost 7 bases to trimming and J lost 0 bases; unmatched junction nucleotides: 9. The CDR3 runs 16 residues. This chain's CDR3 is CASNNLAGVNQETQYF. DNA of the CDR3: TGTGCCAGCAACAACTTAGCGGGGGTTAACCAAGAGACCCAGTACTTC.

The gene calls are TRBV5-1 and TRBJ2-3; 11 bases are a match to TRBD2. This CDR3 is built from 18 residues. Germline CDR1 is SGHRS and CDR2 is YFSETQ. Unmatched junction bases numbered 13, after V lost 4 bases and J lost 3 bases. CDR3 in amino acids: CASSLGLAGSGETDTQYF. The CDR3 DNA is TGCGCCAGCAGCCTAGGACTAGCGGGCTCAGGGGAAACAGATACGCAGTATTTT.

The sample holds a few counts of this clone. The J gene is TRBJ2-3, the V gene TRBV5-6, with 7 positions matching TRBD2. CDR1 SGHDT and CDR2 YYEEEE come from the germline V gene. CDR3 length: 14 residues. V gave up 7 bases and J gave up 6 bases; unmatched junction bases: 11. The DNA for the CDR3 is TGTGCCAGCCGGGGGGACGGGGATTTGGATACGCAGTATTTT. Its translation: CASRGDGDLDTQYF.

This chain joins TRBV9 and TRBJ2-5; 8 nucleotides align to TRBD2. CDR1 is SGDLS and CDR2 is YYNGEE in the germline V gene. This CDR3 has 15 amino acids. Losses at the gene ends were 0 bases for V and 4 bases for J; bases not matched to a gene: 5. The CDR3 nucleotides read TGTGCCAGCAGCGTAGACGGGAGGGGTTCAGAGACCCAGTACTTC. Translated, it gives CASSVDGRGSETQYF.

This rearrangement joins TRBV5-2 to TRBJ2-3; the DNA was not compared with TRBD2, the D call given in the table. TRBV5-2 is a pseudogene segment. The CDR3 is 14 amino acids. CDR3 in amino acids: CASRGDGDLDTQYF. CDR3 sequence (DNA): TGTGCCAGCCGGGGGGACGGGGATTTGGATACGCAGTATTTT.

In its sample, this clone was seen once. The V and J genes are TRBV18 and TRBJ2-5, with D perhaps TRBD2 (5 bases). The germline gives CDR1 KGHSH, CDR2 LQKENI. This CDR3 has 13 residues. V shed 3 bases and J shed 5 bases, with 10 bases lying between them. CDR3 DNA: TGTGCCAGCTCACCCCCCCGAGGGGAGACCCAGTACTTC. It translates to CASSPPRGETQYF.

This clone occurred a few times. At one of its ends the junction is not consistent with the germline gene, which may arise from a read error. V and J are TRBV20-1 and TRBJ2-7; D is uncertain. Per germline, CDR1 DFQATT and CDR2 SNEGSKA (reference sequence). The CDR3 is made up of 11 amino acids. CDR3 DNA sequence: TGCAGTGCTAGAGATGAAGACCTGGGTGGCTTC. As protein: CSARDEDLGGF.

The chain carries TRBV9 and TRBJ1-2; D is perhaps TRBD1 (5 bases). Germline CDR1 is SGDLS and CDR2 is YYNGEE. Trimming stripped 5 bases from V and 6 bases from J, with 17 bases between. CDR3 length: 14 amino acids. This chain's CDR3 is CASSRGAPSDGYTF. The CDR3 DNA reads as TGTGCCAGCAGTCGAGGGGCCCCGTCGGATGGCTACACCTTC. Looking up the rest from reference TRBV9 and TRBJ1-2 gives the full variable domain: DSGVTQTPKHLITATGQRVTLRCSPRSGDLSVYWYQQSLDQGLQFLIQYYNGEERAKGNILERFSAQQFPDLHSELNLSSLELGDSALYFCASSRGAPSDGYTFGSGTRLTVV.

The chain carries TRBV6-5 and TRBJ2-7; unclear D gene. Germline CDR1 reads MNHEY; CDR2 reads SVGAGI. V was shortened by 0 bases and J by 7 bases, with 13 bases between the two germline ends. CDR3 length: 14 residues. CDR3 DNA sequence: TGTGCCAGCAGTTACTCCCCTGCGTTAGGGGAGCAGTACTTC. This translates into CASSYSPALGEQYF.

The gene calls are TRBV15 and TRBJ2-1, with TRBD2 matching 9 bases. Germline V gene sequence: CDR1 LNHNV, CDR2 YYDKDF (reference sequence). The trim removed 3 bases at V and 10 bases at J, leaving 4 bases unmatched. The CDR3 has 13 residues. The CDR3 region is CATSRVAGEEQFF. CDR3 in DNA: TGTGCCACCAGCAGGGTAGCGGGAGAAGAGCAGTTCTTC.

This clone appeared a single time. The genes are TRBV6-6 and TRBJ1-3; D remains ambiguous. Germline loops: CDR1 MNHNY, CDR2 SVGAGI (reference sequence). Trimming shortened V by 6 bases and J by 0 bases, and 9 bases separated the two germline ends. The CDR3 extends over 14 amino acids. The CDR3 region is CASSFQSSGNTIYF. The CDR3 region has the DNA TGTGCCAGCAGCTTCCAGTCCTCTGGAAACACCATATATTTT.

The chain is built from TRBV7-9 and TRBJ2-3; 10 bases are shared with TRBD1. The CDR3 is 17 amino acids. The germline CDR1 and CDR2 sequences are SEHNR and FQNEAQ (reference sequence). V trimming: 4 bases; J trimming: 5 bases; junction bases outside the gene matches: 12. The CDR3 coding sequence is TGTGCCAGCAGCTGGCCAAAAAGGACAGGGGGGCAAGATACGCAGTATTTT. The encoded protein is CASSWPKRTGGQDTQYF.

This chain uses TRBV7-2 with TRBJ1-2; D remains ambiguous. This CDR3 comprises 13 residues. Looked up from germline, CDR1 is SGHTA and CDR2 is FQGNSA. V gave up 4 bases and J gave up 4 bases, with 10 bases separating them. For the CDR3, the DNA is TGTGCCAGCAGCTCCGCGGACGGCTATGGCTACACCTTC. Translating gives CASSSADGYGYTF.

J is TRBJ2-4 and V is TRBV19, with a weak D call TRBD2 (5 bases). Germline V gene data show CDR1 as LNHDA and CDR2 as SQIVND (reference sequence). The germline V and J ends were trimmed by 3 bases and 0 bases, with 9 bases remaining between them. This CDR3 comprises 15 residues. The CDR3 spells CASSIGLLAKNIQYF. The CDR3 region has the DNA TGTGCCAGTAGTATCGGACTTTTAGCCAAAAACATTCAGTACTTC.